Described below is a single T cell receptor (beta chain) sequence and its context. The data are from a study of blood T cell repertoires in COVID-19. Study-level information: Sites in the United States, Italy and Spain provided acute and convalescent COVID-19 samples. PBMCs, B-cell-depleted T cells, or T cells provided the cDNA or gDNA that made up the material.

The germline V gene encodes CDR1 MRHNA and CDR2 SNTAGT. V lost 2 bases to trimming and J lost 2 bases; unmatched junction nucleotides: 11. The CDR3 loop spans 18 amino acids. Per the original data handling: The assay estimated nucleated cells by amplifying reference gene primers. The table came from immunoSEQ multiplex PCR; TCRdb's copy has only in-frame clones and leaves some out. That table is the source of V, J and clone size, and D and trimming were worked out from the DNA. The sample lists around 230,000 clones; roughly 89% were seen once. The chain uses TRBV6-4 and TRBJ1-1; 10 bases map to TRBD1. The sequenced material came from peripheral blood. The TCR sequence derives from a man in his thirties or forties who had recovered from COVID-19. The CDR3, as DNA: TGTGCCAGCAGTGACCCCGAGAGGGTGACAGGGGGCAACACTGAAGCTTTCTTT. Encoded protein: CASSDPERVTGGNTEAFF.